A selection of T cell receptor beta chains follows, all from one sample in a study of high-grade serous ovarian cancer treatment subgroups. The protocol was immunoSEQ multiplex PCR, while the TCRdb copy is restricted to in-frame clones and leaves out a portion. The repertoire holds roughly 29,000 clones, with roughly 80% as singletons. The sequencing sample was made of tumor tissue. These receptors were taken from a human donor with high-grade serous ovarian cancer. Both conserved end residues are part of each CDR3. The order of the fields is J gene, clone size, D gene, V gene, CDR3 DNA, CDR3 protein. The D gene is left open where the match is weak. Expanded clones are given a class, and other clones once, few, many or no size at all.

j_call: TRBJ2-7; clone_size: once; d_call: NA; v_call: TRBV11-2; cdr3_nt: TGTGCCAGCAGCCCGTCTACGAGGCGCGAGCAGTACTTC; cdr3_aa: CASSPSTRREQYF
j_call: TRBJ2-6; clone_size: NA; d_call: TRBD1; v_call: TRBV5-1; cdr3_nt: TGCGCCAGCAGCTGGACCGGGACAGGGCCCGGGGCCAACGTCCTGACTTTC; cdr3_aa: CASSWTGTGPGANVLTF
j_call: TRBJ2-7; clone_size: NA; d_call: TRBD1; v_call: TRBV7-8; cdr3_nt: TGTGCCAGCAGCTTCGGGGCAGGGGGCCGATACGAGCAGTACTTC; cdr3_aa: CASSFGAGGRYEQYF
j_call: TRBJ1-4; clone_size: NA; d_call: TRBD1; v_call: TRBV5-1; cdr3_nt: TGCGCCAGCACCCTCTCCGGGACAGGGTTGGAAAAACTGTTTTTT; cdr3_aa: CASTLSGTGLEKLFF
j_call: TRBJ2-2; clone_size: once; d_call: TRBD1; v_call: TRBV10-3; cdr3_nt: TGTGCCATCAGTGAGTCGACAGGGGGCGCCGGGGAGCTGTTTTTT; cdr3_aa: CAISESTGGAGELFF
j_call: TRBJ2-5; clone_size: NA; d_call: TRBD2; v_call: TRBV4-1; cdr3_nt: TGCGCCAGCAGCTATCAGACTAGCGGGACTCAAGGAGAGACCCAGTACTTC; cdr3_aa: CASSYQTSGTQGETQYF
j_call: TRBJ2-2; clone_size: NA; d_call: TRBD1; v_call: TRBV10-3; cdr3_nt: TGTGCCATCAGTGGCCCGGGACAGGGGTACACCGGGGAGCTGTTTTTT; cdr3_aa: CAISGPGQGYTGELFF
j_call: TRBJ2-3; clone_size: NA; d_call: TRBD2; v_call: TRBV6-5; cdr3_nt: TGTGCCAGCAGTTACTCCGCGGGGGGCACAGATACGCAGTATTTT; cdr3_aa: CASSYSAGGTDTQYF
j_call: TRBJ1-1; clone_size: NA; d_call: NA; v_call: TRBV29-1; cdr3_nt: TGCAGCGGATTCAGGGTGAACACTGAAGCTTTCTTT; cdr3_aa: CSGFRVNTEAFF
j_call: TRBJ2-3; clone_size: NA; d_call: NA; v_call: TRBV6-1; cdr3_nt: TGTGCCAGCAGTGAGTCCAAAAATTCCGCTCTCACAGATACGCAGTATTTT; cdr3_aa: CASSESKNSALTDTQYF
j_call: TRBJ1-1; clone_size: NA; d_call: NA; v_call: TRBV15; cdr3_nt: TGTGCCACCAGCTCCGGGACGGAGGCTCGGTCCCGACTCAGTGCTAACACTGAAGCTTTCTTT; cdr3_aa: CATSSGTEARSRLSANTEAFF
j_call: TRBJ1-5; clone_size: NA; d_call: TRBD1; v_call: TRBV29-1; cdr3_nt: TGCAGCGTCAAGACAGGGGCTGATCAGCCCCAGCATTTT; cdr3_aa: CSVKTGADQPQHF
j_call: TRBJ1-2; clone_size: NA; d_call: NA; v_call: TRBV13; cdr3_nt: TGTGCCAGCTTGGGCAGAATTGCCGATGGCTACACCTTC; cdr3_aa: CASLGRIADGYTF
j_call: TRBJ2-7; clone_size: NA; d_call: TRBD1; v_call: TRBV19; cdr3_nt: TGTGCCAGTAAACCGTCGGACAGGGATCCCTACGAGCAGTACTTC; cdr3_aa: CASKPSDRDPYEQYF
j_call: TRBJ2-3; clone_size: NA; d_call: NA; v_call: TRBV27; cdr3_nt: TGTGCCAGCAGTTTCAGAGCGGTACCCAGCACAGATACGCAGTATTTT; cdr3_aa: CASSFRAVPSTDTQYF
j_call: TRBJ1-1; clone_size: once; d_call: NA; v_call: TRBV5-6; cdr3_nt: TGTGCCAGCAGCTTGTCGGATGAAGCTTTCTTT; cdr3_aa: CASSLSDEAFF
j_call: TRBJ1-4; clone_size: NA; d_call: NA; v_call: TRBV29-1; cdr3_nt: TGCAGCGTGCCATGGGGGGTATTTGGTGAAAAACTGTTTTTT; cdr3_aa: CSVPWGVFGEKLFF
j_call: TRBJ1-5; clone_size: few; d_call: NA; v_call: TRBV11-2; cdr3_nt: TGTGCCAGCAGCTTTAACAGAAATCAGCCCCAGCATTTT; cdr3_aa: CASSFNRNQPQHF
j_call: TRBJ2-7; clone_size: once; d_call: NA; v_call: TRBV6-1; cdr3_nt: TGTGCCAGCAGTTCGAAATTTGAGCAGTACTTC; cdr3_aa: CASSSKFEQYF
j_call: TRBJ1-5; clone_size: NA; d_call: NA; v_call: TRBV5-1; cdr3_nt: TGCGCCAGCAGCTTGGAAGGGGGTGAGAATCAGCCCCAGCATTTT; cdr3_aa: CASSLEGGENQPQHF
j_call: TRBJ2-1; clone_size: NA; d_call: TRBD1; v_call: TRBV12-5; cdr3_nt: TGTGCTAGCCAGGGACAGGGTAGTGAGCAGTTCTTC; cdr3_aa: CASQGQGSEQFF
j_call: TRBJ1-2; clone_size: NA; d_call: NA; v_call: TRBV10-3; cdr3_nt: TGTGCCATCAGTGGGGGGGCCTTCTATGGCTACACCTTC; cdr3_aa: CAISGGAFYGYTF
j_call: TRBJ2-7; clone_size: once; d_call: NA; v_call: TRBV28; cdr3_nt: TGTGCCAGCAGTTCCCCCCCAGACAGCTCCTACGAGCAGTACTTC; cdr3_aa: CASSSPPDSSYEQYF
j_call: TRBJ2-3; clone_size: NA; d_call: NA; v_call: TRBV7-9; cdr3_nt: TGTGCCAGCAGCTTACAGGGCTCTAGCACAGATACGCAGTATTTT; cdr3_aa: CASSLQGSSTDTQYF
j_call: TRBJ1-1; clone_size: NA; d_call: TRBD1; v_call: TRBV15; cdr3_nt: TGTGCCACCAGCCCAGACAGACTTGCGGGACAGTCGAACACTGAAGCTTTCTTT; cdr3_aa: CATSPDRLAGQSNTEAFF
j_call: TRBJ2-4; clone_size: NA; d_call: TRBD2; v_call: TRBV4-2; cdr3_nt: TGTGCCAGCAGCCGAGTGGGCTCGGGAGGAGTGGCCAAAAACATTCAGTACTTC; cdr3_aa: CASSRVGSGGVAKNIQYF
j_call: TRBJ2-3; clone_size: NA; d_call: TRBD1; v_call: TRBV7-3; cdr3_nt: TGTGCCAGCAGCTCCGGGACAGGGGGAACAGATACGCAGTATTTT; cdr3_aa: CASSSGTGGTDTQYF
j_call: TRBJ2-1; clone_size: NA; d_call: TRBD2; v_call: TRBV7-9; cdr3_nt: TGTGCCAGCAGCTCCCGGGACTACCCCAGTGAGCAGTTCTTC; cdr3_aa: CASSSRDYPSEQFF
j_call: TRBJ1-4; clone_size: NA; d_call: TRBD1; v_call: TRBV4-2; cdr3_nt: TGTGCCAGCAGCCCAGGGGGGTCAACTAATGAAAAACTGTTTTTT; cdr3_aa: CASSPGGSTNEKLFF
j_call: TRBJ1-5; clone_size: NA; d_call: NA; v_call: TRBV10-3; cdr3_nt: TGTGCCATCAGTGAGTCCGGGGGGGTTGCAAATCAGCCCCAGCATTTT; cdr3_aa: CAISESGGVANQPQHF
j_call: TRBJ1-4; clone_size: few; d_call: NA; v_call: TRBV4-1; cdr3_nt: TGCGCCAGCAGCCAAGATTGGGACTCGAGGACTGAAAAACTGTTTTTT; cdr3_aa: CASSQDWDSRTEKLFF
j_call: TRBJ2-1; clone_size: NA; d_call: TRBD1; v_call: TRBV5-1; cdr3_nt: TGCGCCAGCAGCGCACCGGGACAGGGTATCGTTGAGCAGTTCTTC; cdr3_aa: CASSAPGQGIVEQFF
j_call: TRBJ2-7; clone_size: few; d_call: TRBD1; v_call: TRBV25-1; cdr3_nt: TGTGCCAGCAGTGAATCAGGACAGGTCGACGAGCAGTACTTC; cdr3_aa: CASSESGQVDEQYF
j_call: TRBJ2-5; clone_size: NA; d_call: NA; v_call: TRBV6-5; cdr3_nt: TGTGCCAGCAGTTACCTCAGAAGTCGGGAGACCCAGTACTTC; cdr3_aa: CASSYLRSRETQYF
j_call: TRBJ2-2; clone_size: few; d_call: NA; v_call: TRBV29-1; cdr3_nt: TGCAGCGTTGCCCTTCTAGCCGGGGAGCTGTTTTTT; cdr3_aa: CSVALLAGELFF
j_call: TRBJ2-3; clone_size: NA; d_call: NA; v_call: TRBV7-9; cdr3_nt: TGTGCCAGCAGCTACTGGTCCGGGAGTCGGGGGAGCACAGATACGCAGTATTTT; cdr3_aa: CASSYWSGSRGSTDTQYF
j_call: TRBJ1-5; clone_size: NA; d_call: NA; v_call: TRBV30; cdr3_nt: TGTGCCTGGAGTGTACGGGGGGCAGAGCCCCAGCATTTT; cdr3_aa: CAWSVRGAEPQHF
j_call: TRBJ1-5; clone_size: once; d_call: NA; v_call: TRBV19; cdr3_nt: TGTGCCAGCAGACACCAGAATCAGCCCCAGCATTTT; cdr3_aa: CASRHQNQPQHF
j_call: TRBJ2-1; clone_size: NA; d_call: TRBD2; v_call: TRBV6-6; cdr3_nt: TGTGCCAGCAGTCCTAGCGGGAGGGCGAATGAGCAGTTCTTC; cdr3_aa: CASSPSGRANEQFF
j_call: TRBJ2-2; clone_size: NA; d_call: NA; v_call: TRBV18; cdr3_nt: TGTGCCAGCTCACCGGGACGGAAGCTCACCGGGGAGCTGTTTTTT; cdr3_aa: CASSPGRKLTGELFF
j_call: TRBJ1-2; clone_size: NA; d_call: TRBD1; v_call: TRBV6-1; cdr3_nt: TGTGCCAGCAGTATTACAGGGGACTATGGCTACACCTTC; cdr3_aa: CASSITGDYGYTF
j_call: TRBJ2-7; clone_size: NA; d_call: TRBD2; v_call: TRBV18; cdr3_nt: TGTGCCAGCTCCGGAGGGGCGGGAGAACATTACGAGCAGTACTTC; cdr3_aa: CASSGGAGEHYEQYF
j_call: TRBJ2-4; clone_size: NA; d_call: TRBD2; v_call: TRBV5-1; cdr3_nt: TGCGCCACCTCTTTGCGCGGGGGTAAAAACATTCAGTACTTC; cdr3_aa: CATSLRGGKNIQYF
j_call: TRBJ1-6; clone_size: NA; d_call: TRBD1; v_call: TRBV6-1; cdr3_nt: TGTGCCAGCAGTCCCGACAGGGGGAATTCACCCCTCCACTTT; cdr3_aa: CASSPDRGNSPLHF
j_call: TRBJ2-3; clone_size: once; d_call: TRBD2; v_call: TRBV4-2; cdr3_nt: TGTGCCAGCAGCCTTGGACTAGCGGGAGGACAGTTTAAAGATACGCAGTATTTT; cdr3_aa: CASSLGLAGGQFKDTQYF
j_call: TRBJ2-2; clone_size: NA; d_call: NA; v_call: TRBV11-3; cdr3_nt: TGTGCCAGCAGCCTGGGGGGAGCGAACACCGGGGAGCTGTTTTTT; cdr3_aa: CASSLGGANTGELFF
j_call: TRBJ2-7; clone_size: NA; d_call: TRBD2; v_call: TRBV7-2; cdr3_nt: TGTGCCAGCAGCCCTCGACTAGCGGGAGCGTACGAGCAGTACTTC; cdr3_aa: CASSPRLAGAYEQYF
j_call: TRBJ1-6; clone_size: NA; d_call: TRBD1; v_call: TRBV5-1; cdr3_nt: TGCGCCAGCAGCTTGGAGTCCAGGACAGGGGGCCGGGGGTCACCCCTCCACTTT; cdr3_aa: CASSLESRTGGRGSPLHF
j_call: TRBJ2-5; clone_size: once; d_call: TRBD1; v_call: TRBV11-2; cdr3_nt: TGTGCCAGCAGCTCCATTATGGGGACAGGGGGTCGGGAGCAGTACTTC; cdr3_aa: CASSSIMGTGGREQYF
j_call: TRBJ2-5; clone_size: NA; d_call: NA; v_call: TRBV18; cdr3_nt: TGTGCCAGCTCACCGTCGGACAGCTTCCAAGAGACCCAGTACTTC; cdr3_aa: CASSPSDSFQETQYF
j_call: TRBJ2-1; clone_size: NA; d_call: NA; v_call: TRBV6-1; cdr3_nt: TGTGCCAGCAGTGCACCGGGACGCCTCTACAATGAGCAGTTCTTC; cdr3_aa: CASSAPGRLYNEQFF
j_call: TRBJ2-1; clone_size: NA; d_call: NA; v_call: TRBV14; cdr3_nt: TGTGCCAGCAGCCCCACCAGCAGTCAGAGGGGGGGCAATGAGCAGTTCTTC; cdr3_aa: CASSPTSSQRGGNEQFF
j_call: TRBJ1-5; clone_size: NA; d_call: NA; v_call: TRBV28; cdr3_nt: TGTGCCAGCACCGGCACAGGCAATCAGCCCCAGCATTTT; cdr3_aa: CASTGTGNQPQHF
j_call: TRBJ2-7; clone_size: NA; d_call: TRBD2; v_call: TRBV6-6; cdr3_nt: TGTGCCAGCAGTCGACTAGCGGGAACCTACGAGCAGTACTTC; cdr3_aa: CASSRLAGTYEQYF
j_call: TRBJ1-2; clone_size: NA; d_call: NA; v_call: TRBV5-6; cdr3_nt: TGTGCCAGCAGCTTGGCCGACACTGGCTACACCTTC; cdr3_aa: CASSLADTGYTF
j_call: TRBJ2-5; clone_size: NA; d_call: NA; v_call: TRBV27; cdr3_nt: TGTGCCAGCAGTTTATCAGAGGGACCGTGGGAGACCCAGTACTTC; cdr3_aa: CASSLSEGPWETQYF
j_call: TRBJ2-1; clone_size: NA; d_call: TRBD2; v_call: TRBV28; cdr3_nt: TGTGCCAGCAGTTCCCTTAGCGGGAGAAGTGAGCAGTTCTTC; cdr3_aa: CASSSLSGRSEQFF
j_call: TRBJ2-2; clone_size: NA; d_call: NA; v_call: TRBV5-1; cdr3_nt: TGCGCCAGCAGCACGGATCGTAGCGGATACACCGGGGAGCTGTTTTTT; cdr3_aa: CASSTDRSGYTGELFF
j_call: TRBJ2-5; clone_size: NA; d_call: TRBD2; v_call: TRBV15; cdr3_nt: TGTGCCACCAGCAGCGGATGGGGGCGGACTAGCGGACCGAAACGGGAGACCCAGTACTTC; cdr3_aa: CATSSGWGRTSGPKRETQYF
j_call: TRBJ2-5; clone_size: once; d_call: NA; v_call: TRBV5-8; cdr3_nt: TGTGCCAGCATCCTGACACGGCAAGAGACCCAGTACTTC; cdr3_aa: CASILTRQETQYF